This is a list of T cell receptor beta chains from one sample in a study of OX40 agonist ivuxolimab in advanced cancers. TCRdb's copy holds only in-frame clones and misses some; the assay was immunoSEQ multiplex PCR. The sample includes around 66,000 clones, approximately 90% of them seen just once. The sample here was CD4+ or CD8+ T cells sorted from blood, taken in a trial of the OX40 agonist ivuxolimab. These receptors were taken from an adult with an advanced solid tumor such as melanoma, head and neck, liver or kidney cancer. Both conserved end residues are part of each CDR3. A D gene is named only where the DNA matches it firmly. Clone size appears in some rows only: once, few, many, or a class for an expanded clone.

-,14,TRBV11-2,-,TRBJ2-5,TGTGCCAGCAGCTTCACCGGCCCCCAAGAGACCCAGTACTTC,CASSFTGPQETQYF
few,15,TRBV5-1,TRBD1,TRBJ1-6,TGCGCCAGCAGCGGAGGGACAGTTGCAAATTCACCCCTCCACTTT,CASSGGTVANSPLHF
-,16,TRBV28,TRBD1,TRBJ1-5,TGTGCCAGCAGTTTATCTCGACAGGGGGCCGGTCAGCCCCAGCATTTT,CASSLSRQGAGQPQHF
few,16,TRBV11-2,TRBD2,TRBJ2-7,TGTGCCAGCAGCCCCTTATGGGGGAGGGCCTTTAGGGAGCAGTACTTC,CASSPLWGRAFREQYF
-,15,TRBV27,-,TRBJ2-7,TGTGCCAGCCTATCCTTCCGGGACGGACGAAGGGAGCAGTACTTC,CASLSFRDGRREQYF
once,14,TRBV29-1,TRBD1,TRBJ2-7,TGCAGCGTTGATGGACAGGGTTCAAACTACGAGCAGTACTTC,CSVDGQGSNYEQYF
-,13,TRBV7-2,-,TRBJ1-2,TGTGCCAGCAGCTTCTTCGCAGGGAATGGCTACACCTTC,CASSFFAGNGYTF
-,13,TRBV29-1,TRBD1,TRBJ2-7,TGCAGCGTGGGGGACAGGGCTACCTACGAGCAGTACTTC,CSVGDRATYEQYF
-,14,TRBV7-8,-,TRBJ2-7,TGTGCCAGCAGCTTCAGCGAGGGGCCGTACGAGCAGTACTTC,CASSFSEGPYEQYF
-,13,TRBV7-9,-,TRBJ1-1,TGTGCCAGCTCCTCCCCCCCGAACACTGAAGCTTTCTTT,CASSSPPNTEAFF
-,13,TRBV7-9,TRBD1,TRBJ2-5,TGTGCCAGCAGCCTCACAGGGGTCGAGACCCAGTACTTC,CASSLTGVETQYF
-,15,TRBV15,TRBD1,TRBJ1-1,TGTGCCACCAGCAGAGATGGGAGGGGGCCCACTGAAGCTTTCTTT,CATSRDGRGPTEAFF